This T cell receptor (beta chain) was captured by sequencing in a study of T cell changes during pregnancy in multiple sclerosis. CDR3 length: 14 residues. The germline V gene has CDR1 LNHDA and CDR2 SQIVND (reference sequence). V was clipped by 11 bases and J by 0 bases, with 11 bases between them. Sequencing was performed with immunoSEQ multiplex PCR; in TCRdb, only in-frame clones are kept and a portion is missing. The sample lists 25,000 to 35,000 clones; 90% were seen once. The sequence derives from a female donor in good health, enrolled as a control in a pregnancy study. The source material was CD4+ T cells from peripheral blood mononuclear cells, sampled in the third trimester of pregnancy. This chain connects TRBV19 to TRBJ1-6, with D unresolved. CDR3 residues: CASGSNSYNSPLHF. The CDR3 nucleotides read TGTGCCTCGGGGTCCAACTCCTATAATTCACCCCTCCACTTT.